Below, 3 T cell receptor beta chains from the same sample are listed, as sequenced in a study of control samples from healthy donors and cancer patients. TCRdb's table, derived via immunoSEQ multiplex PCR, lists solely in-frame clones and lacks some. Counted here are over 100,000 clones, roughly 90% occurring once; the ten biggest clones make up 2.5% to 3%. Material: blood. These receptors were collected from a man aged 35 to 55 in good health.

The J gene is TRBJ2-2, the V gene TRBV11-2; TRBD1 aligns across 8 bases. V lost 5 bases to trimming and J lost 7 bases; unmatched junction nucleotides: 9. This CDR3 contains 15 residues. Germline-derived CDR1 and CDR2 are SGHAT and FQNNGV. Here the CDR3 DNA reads TGTGCCAGCAGCCCCCAGACAGGGGCGATCGGGGAGCTGTTTTTT. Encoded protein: CASSPQTGAIGELFF. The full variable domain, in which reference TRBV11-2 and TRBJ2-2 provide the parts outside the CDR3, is EAGVAQSPRYKIIEKRQSVAFWCNPISGHATLYWYQQILGQGPKLLIQFQNNGVVDDSQLPKDRFSAERLKGVDSTLKIQPAKLEDSAVYLCASSPQTGAIGELFFGEGSRLTVL.

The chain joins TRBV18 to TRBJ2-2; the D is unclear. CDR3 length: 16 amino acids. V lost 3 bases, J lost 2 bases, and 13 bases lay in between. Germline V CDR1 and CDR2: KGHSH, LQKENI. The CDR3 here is CASSPQRPGNTGELFF. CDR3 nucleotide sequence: TGTGCCAGCTCACCTCAGCGCCCGGGCAACACCGGGGAGCTGTTTTTT.

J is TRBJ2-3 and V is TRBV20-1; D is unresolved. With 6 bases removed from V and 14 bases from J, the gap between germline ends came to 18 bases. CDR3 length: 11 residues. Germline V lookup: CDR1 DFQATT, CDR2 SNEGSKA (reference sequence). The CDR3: CSATGPEKRYF. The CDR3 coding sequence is TGCAGTGCCACCGGGCCGGAAAAGAGGTATTTT.